This passage covers 4 T cell receptor beta chains from one sample sequenced in a study of T-cell memory formation after mild COVID-19. TCRdb ran MiXCR on the 5' RACE reads and lists one entry per CDR3 protein. The data hold more than 450,000 distinct CDR3 sequences, with approximately 19% observed a single time. The sample taken for sequencing was PBMCs or a T cell subset sorted from them (not recorded which). These receptors all stem from an adult woman who had mild COVID-19 (a few samples of this study predate the infection). Cell type and time point are not known.

This sequence joins TRBV24-1 and TRBJ2-5; possibly TRBD1 or TRBD2 for D (5 bases each). The germline V and J ends were trimmed by 7 bases and 4 bases, with 12 bases remaining between them. The germline gives CDR1 KGHDR, CDR2 SFDVKD. The CDR3 is made up of 13 amino acids. In DNA form, the CDR3 reads TGTGCCACCAGGGGACCCCTGGGAGAGACCCAGTACTTC. This encodes CATRGPLGETQYF.

This clonotype was counted only a few times. V usage is TRBV12-3 or TRBV12-4 and J usage is TRBJ1-5; D unresolved. V was cut by 4 bases and J by 4 bases, with 11 bases left in between. There are 14 residues in the CDR3. Here the CDR3 reads CASSSLTPNQPQHF. The CDR3 bases are TGTGCCAGCAGTTCTTTGACCCCGAATCAGCCCCAGCATTTT.

V is TRBV16 and J is TRBJ2-1; D tentatively fits TRBD1 or TRBD2 (5 bases each). Per germline, CDR1 KGHSY and CDR2 FQNENV. V gave up 4 bases and J gave up 1 base, with 11 bases separating them. The CDR3 runs to 15 residues. DNA of the CDR3: TGTGCCAGCAGCCCCGGTGAGGGGTCCTACAATGAGCAGTTCTTC. The encoded protein is CASSPGEGSYNEQFF.

The gene calls are TRBV7-9 and TRBJ1-1, with D possibly matching TRBD1 (6 bases). V was trimmed by 5 bases and J by 5 bases, leaving 18 bases between them. The CDR3 has 15 residues. The germline CDR1 and CDR2 sequences are SEHNR and FQNEAQ (reference sequence). This CDR3 is CASSLSGRGFTEAFF. The CDR3 DNA reads TGTGCCAGCAGCCTTTCCGGCAGGGGCTTTACTGAAGCTTTCTTT.